This TCR beta chain originates from a study of blood T cell repertoires in COVID-19. Germline loops: CDR1 LGHNA, CDR2 YNFKEQ. This CDR3 contains 15 residues. V was clipped by 1 base and J by 4 bases, with 13 bases between them. Only in-frame clones appear in the TCRdb table, and some are missing; sequencing was by immunoSEQ multiplex PCR. Of over 200,000 clones listed, around 86% are singletons. The chain uses TRBV4-2 and TRBJ1-1; tentative D call: TRBD1 (6 bases). The TCR sequence derives from a man older than 75 with acute or convalescent COVID-19. The sequenced sample consisted of peripheral blood. CDR3 DNA: TGTGCCAGCAGCCAAGCGTCGGGGGGCGGCACTGAAGCTTTCTTT. It codes for CASSQASGGGTEAFF.